These T cell receptor beta chains were read from a single sample in a study of CD8+CD57+ T cells in acquired aplastic anemia. TCRdb called the reads again in MiXCR, with one record for every CDR3 protein. The table lists 400,000 to 600,000 distinct CDR3 sequences, under 40% of them singletons. The specimen was sorted CD4+, CD8+, or CD8+CD57+ T cells (not recorded which) from PBMCs. Receptor source: a human donor with aplastic anemia. CDR3s include the opening cysteine and the closing phenylalanine or tryptophan. The D gene is left open where the match is weak. Size is stated for part of the rows, as once, few or many counts, or as a class when the clone is expanded.

V	J	size	length	D	CDR3	DNA
TRBV5-1	TRBJ2-7	many	15	-	CASSLDAGTSYEQYF	TGCGCCAGCAGCTTGGATGCCGGGACCTCATACGAGCAGTACTTC
TRBV7-9	TRBJ1-5	-	15	-	CASSLGRGGHQPQHF	TGTGCCAGCAGCTTGGGGCGCGGGGGCCATCAGCCCCAGCATTTT
TRBV7-8	TRBJ1-1	-	14	TRBD1	CASSHGDRGREAFF	TGTGCCAGCAGCCATGGTGACAGGGGGCGAGAAGCTTTCTTT
TRBV20-1	TRBJ1-1	-	13	-	CSARFIRDTEAFF	TGCAGTGCTAGGTTTATAAGAGACACTGAAGCTTTCTTT
TRBV29-1	TRBJ1-6	once	13	-	CSVEVTENSPLHF	TGCAGCGTTGAGGTGACAGAGAATTCACCCCTCCACTTT
TRBV19	TRBJ1-2	few	14	-	CAWSVDSLNYGYTF	TGTGCCTGGAGTGTAGACAGTCTTAACTATGGCTACACCTTC
TRBV5-6	TRBJ2-7	-	14	-	CASSPGRGLNEQYF	TGTGCCAGCAGCCCCGGCCGGGGGCTCAACGAGCAGTACTTC
TRBV7-8	TRBJ1-5	many	14	TRBD1	CASSVGQVKQPQHF	TGTGCCAGCAGCGTAGGACAGGTAAAACAGCCCCAGCATTTT
TRBV19	TRBJ1-6	many	12	-	CASSISNSPLHF	TGTGCCAGTAGTATTAGCAATTCACCCCTCCACTTT
TRBV20-1	TRBJ2-1	many	14	-	CSAISPAGNNEQFF	TGCAGTGCCATCAGCCCCGCGGGGAACAATGAGCAGTTCTTC
TRBV10-3	TRBJ2-1	few	17	-	CASSRPQVASSYNEQFF	TGTGCCAGCAGCAGACCGCAAGTAGCTTCGAGCTACAATGAGCAGTTCTTC
TRBV9	TRBJ2-6	-	20	-	CASSVPGRANISSGANVLTF	TGTGCCAGCAGCGTCCCCGGCAGGGCCAATATCTCATCTGGGGCCAACGTCCTGACTTTC
TRBV12-3/TRBV12-4	TRBJ2-3	-	17	TRBD2	CASSFYSLGLGGDTQYF	TGTGCCAGCAGTTTCTACTCCCTTGGACTAGGTGGAGATACGCAGTATTTT
TRBV9	TRBJ2-5	-	16	-	CASGAIDRGGEETQYF	TGTGCCAGCGGCGCGATCGACAGGGGAGGGGAAGAGACCCAGTACTTC
TRBV5-1	TRBJ1-5	few	17	-	CASSLGEGSGKNQPQHF	TGCGCCAGCAGCTTGGGGGAGGGAAGCGGGAAAAATCAGCCCCAGCATTTT
TRBV25-1	TRBJ2-3	-	14	-	CASSFAAFTDTQYF	TGTGCCAGCAGTTTTGCGGCCTTCACAGATACGCAGTATTTT
TRBV2	TRBJ2-7	many	11	-	CASTAGGEQYF	TGTGCCAGCACCGCTGGGGGGGAGCAGTACTTC
TRBV12-3/TRBV12-4	TRBJ1-6	-	20	TRBD1	CASSLDYDAGQTPYNSPLHF	TGTGCCAGCAGTTTAGACTACGATGCGGGACAGACGCCCTATAATTCACCCCTCCACTTT
TRBV4-3	TRBJ2-5	-	15	-	CASSQDLSQQETQYF	TGCGCCAGCAGCCAAGATCTATCACAGCAAGAGACCCAGTACTTC
TRBV2	TRBJ1-1	-	13	-	CASGKGTNTEAFF	TGTGCCAGCGGGAAGGGGACGAACACTGAAGCTTTCTTT
TRBV4-1	TRBJ2-1	few	16	TRBD2	CASSSPNPSGYNEQFF	TGCGCCAGCAGCAGCCCTAATCCTAGCGGCTACAATGAGCAGTTCTTC
TRBV2	TRBJ2-1	many	14	-	CASRSGTYGNEQFF	TGTGCCAGCAGGTCCGGGACTTACGGAAATGAGCAGTTCTTC
TRBV10-3	TRBJ1-1	-	14	TRBD1	CAISTDRENTEAFF	TGTGCCATCAGTACTGACAGGGAGAACACTGAAGCTTTCTTT
TRBV6-5	TRBJ1-6	few	15	-	CASSYRVGYNSPLHF	TGTGCCAGCAGTTACAGGGTCGGGTATAATTCACCCCTCCACTTT
TRBV4-3	TRBJ1-2	many	15	-	CASSQEGAMNYGYTF	TGCGCCAGCAGCCAAGAGGGGGCGATGAACTATGGCTACACCTTC
TRBV5-8	TRBJ1-1	few	13	-	CASSLDLETEAFF	TGTGCCAGCAGCTTGGACCTGGAAACTGAAGCTTTCTTT
TRBV9	TRBJ2-1	few	14	-	CASSVASAYNEQFF	TGTGCCAGCAGCGTAGCTTCGGCTTACAATGAGCAGTTCTTC
TRBV20-1	TRBJ1-2	-	15	-	CSARPRGRLYYGYTF	TGCAGTGCTAGACCCCGGGGCAGGCTATATTATGGCTACACCTTC
TRBV25-1	TRBJ1-2	-	11	-	CASRQGPGYTF	TGTGCCAGCAGACAGGGACCTGGCTACACCTTC
TRBV4-1	TRBJ2-7	many	14	TRBD2	CASSWTRTTYEQYF	TGCGCCAGCAGCTGGACTAGAACTACGTACGAGCAGTACTTC
TRBV20-1	TRBJ1-2	-	16	-	CSAISRLPQKNYGYTF	TGCAGTGCCATATCACGACTCCCCCAGAAAAACTATGGCTACACCTTC
TRBV5-8	TRBJ2-1	-	12	-	CASISSRNEQFF	TGTGCCAGTATTTCATCTCGGAATGAGCAGTTCTTC
TRBV18	TRBJ1-6	few	13	-	CASSPKANSPLHF	TGTGCCAGCTCACCTAAGGCAAATTCACCCCTCCACTTT
TRBV25-1	TRBJ1-1	few	14	-	CASSQENTGTEAFF	TGTGCCAGCAGCCAAGAGAATACAGGGACTGAAGCTTTCTTT
TRBV28	TRBJ1-5	-	15	TRBD1	CASSLSVQGNQPQHF	TGTGCCAGCAGTTTATCCGTACAGGGGAATCAGCCCCAGCATTTT
TRBV10-3	TRBJ1-3	-	14	-	CATKTDFSGNTIYF	TGTGCCACAAAGACAGACTTCTCTGGAAACACCATATATTTT
TRBV3-1	TRBJ1-5	-	15	-	CASSQKVGVGQPQHF	TGTGCCAGCAGCCAAAAGGTAGGGGTAGGACAGCCCCAGCATTTT
TRBV29-1	TRBJ1-6	once	15	TRBD1	CSVWAGTGTNSPLHF	TGCAGCGTTTGGGCGGGGACAGGGACTAATTCACCCCTCCACTTT
TRBV2	TRBJ1-1	many	13	-	CASSDYRNTEAFF	TGTGCCAGCAGTGATTACAGGAACACTGAAGCTTTCTTT
TRBV25-1	TRBJ2-1	many	19	TRBD2	CASSELWGGRSPAYNEQFF	TGTGCCAGCAGTGAATTATGGGGGGGGAGGTCACCGGCCTACAATGAGCAGTTCTTC
TRBV20-1	TRBJ1-1	few	13	TRBD1	CSAKGTGGTEAFF	TGCAGTGCTAAAGGGACAGGGGGAACTGAAGCTTTCTTT
TRBV19	TRBJ1-2	few	15	TRBD1	CASSNDRGLYYGYTF	TGTGCCAGTAGCAACGACAGGGGTTTATACTATGGCTACACCTTC
TRBV19	TRBJ1-2	many	13	TRBD1	CASSIDRGDGYTF	TGTGCCAGTAGTATTGACAGGGGTGACGGCTACACCTTC
TRBV9	TRBJ2-3	-	16	TRBD2	CASRSLAGGSTDTQYF	TGTGCCAGCAGGTCGCTAGCGGGGGGGAGCACAGATACGCAGTATTTT
TRBV4-2	TRBJ1-2	-	18	TRBD1	CASSRPRRGGASNYGYTF	TGTGCCAGCAGCCGACCTAGAAGAGGGGGCGCTTCTAACTATGGCTACACCTTC
TRBV2	TRBJ2-7	many	12	TRBD1	CASRDRDYEQYF	TGTGCCAGCAGGGACAGGGACTACGAGCAGTACTTC
TRBV10-3	TRBJ1-1	once	14	-	CAISSPGRRTEAFF	TGTGCCATCAGTTCCCCCGGGAGAAGGACTGAAGCTTTCTTT
TRBV10-3	TRBJ1-2	few	13	-	CASSLVGPYGYTF	TGTGCCAGCAGTTTGGTCGGACCCTATGGCTACACCTTC
TRBV7-2	TRBJ1-6	many	14	TRBD1	CASSPTGGKSPLHF	TGTGCCAGCAGCCCCACAGGGGGCAAGTCACCCCTCCACTTT
TRBV4-3	TRBJ1-1	-	15	-	CASSQDPAESTEAFF	TGCGCCAGCAGCCAAGATCCGGCAGAAAGCACTGAAGCTTTCTTT
TRBV9	TRBJ1-6	many	15	-	CASSFGGGYDSPLHF	TGTGCCAGCAGCTTTGGCGGGGGGTATGATTCACCCCTCCACTTT
TRBV24-1	TRBJ2-1	many	12	-	CATSDSWGEQFF	TGTGCCACCAGTGATTCTTGGGGGGAACAGTTCTTC
TRBV19	TRBJ2-5	-	16	-	CASSIGQRLFQETQYF	TGTGCCAGTAGTATTGGGCAGAGACTCTTCCAAGAGACCCAGTACTTC
TRBV11-3	TRBJ2-2	few	16	-	CASSPRTTTNTGELFF	TGTGCCAGCAGCCCCCGGACTACTACGAACACCGGGGAGCTGTTTTTT
TRBV10-3	TRBJ2-2	-	13	-	CASSEQGPGELFF	TGTGCCAGCAGTGAACAGGGCCCCGGGGAGCTGTTTTTT
TRBV29-1	TRBJ1-6	many	13	TRBD1	CSVAQGAGSPLHF	TGCAGCGTTGCACAGGGGGCCGGATCACCCCTCCACTTT
TRBV11-3	TRBJ2-5	few	17	TRBD1	CASSFRTGTGGAETQYF	TGTGCCAGCAGCTTCCGGACCGGGACAGGGGGCGCAGAGACCCAGTACTTC